Shown below are 10 T cell receptor beta chains from a single sample sequenced in a study of molecular identifiers for immune sequencing clone quantification (dated by TCRdb to between 2018 and 2020). Library method: PCR. TCRdb shows the sequencer as NextSeq 500. TCRdb reanalyzed the raw reads on its own, using fastp at Q25 for trimming and MiXCR for clone calling, and kept in-frame beta chains. Records with the same CDR3 protein are collapsed into one entry carrying the most frequent genes and DNA. In this sample the table shows over 550,000 distinct CDR3 sequences, about 25% of which occur a single time. The biggest ten clones account for 0.6% to 0.9% of the sample. The sample was naive CD8+ T cells from blood, with Jurkat cell RNA spiked in. The label giving this sample's cell subset or site can be read as: FACS-sorted CD8+CD4-CCR7+CD45RA+ naive T cells. These receptor sequences come from a human donor in good health. Some libraries in this study had Jurkat cell RNA spiked in.

This clonotype appeared many times. This sequence joins TRBV29-1 and TRBJ2-1; TRBD2 matches at 7 bases. CDR1 is SQVTM, CDR2 ANQGSEA, per germline. The junction had 7 bases not matched to a gene; V was cut back by 4 bases and J by 4 bases. The CDR3 totals 14 residues. CDR3 protein: CSVVPAGVYNEQFF. Here the CDR3 DNA reads TGCAGCGTTGTCCCCGCGGGGGTATACAATGAGCAGTTCTTC.

The table lists this clonotype with a few counts. The chain combines TRBV7-2 with TRBJ2-7; the match to TRBD2 covers 11 bases. V gave up 3 bases and J gave up 3 bases; unmatched junction bases: 10. CDR3 length: 17 amino acids. Germline V gene lookup returns CDR1 SGHTA and CDR2 FQGNSA. The CDR3 sequence: CASSFASLAGGFYEQYF. The CDR3 DNA reads as TGTGCCAGCAGCTTCGCTTCTCTAGCGGGAGGTTTCTACGAGCAGTACTTC.

The chain carries TRBV4-1 and TRBJ2-5; 9 bases map to TRBD1. CDR3 length: 15 amino acids. Trimming at V came to 2 bases and at J to 5 bases, leaving 6 bases not matched to a gene. Per the germline V gene, CDR1 is MGHRA and CDR2 is YSYEKL. DNA of the CDR3: TGCGCCAGCAGCCAATGGGACAGGGCTACCGAGACCCAGTACTTC. Its translation is CASSQWDRATETQYF.

This clonotype was seen only a few times. The CDR3 nucleotides are TGTGCCAGCAGCTTAGCTTCTCTAATCTACAATGAGCAGTTCTTC. This codes for CASSLASLIYNEQFF. The J gene is TRBJ2-1, the V gene TRBV13; D ambiguous. The CDR3 consists of 15 residues. Germline CDR1 reads PRHDT; CDR2 reads FYEKMQ (reference sequence). V lost 1 base and J 3 bases, leaving 10 bases between the germline ends.

The genes are TRBV28 and TRBJ2-1; 10 bases line up with TRBD2. From germline, CDR1 is MDHEN and CDR2 SYDVKM. V gave up 1 base and J gave up 9 bases; unmatched junction bases: 12. This CDR3 region has 17 residues. This chain's CDR3 is CASSLFPLAGAPVEQFF. The CDR3 DNA reads as TGTGCCAGCAGTTTATTTCCGCTAGCGGGAGCCCCAGTTGAGCAGTTCTTC.

This clonotype was observed many times. The genes are TRBV13 and TRBJ1-2; unclear D gene. Per the germline V gene, CDR1 is PRHDT and CDR2 is FYEKMQ (reference sequence). The CDR3 is 13 residues long. Trimming removed 3 bases at V and 4 bases at J, with 9 bases between. This chain's CDR3 is CASSLSALYGYTF. The CDR3, as DNA: TGTGCCAGCAGCTTGTCAGCCCTCTATGGCTACACCTTC.

Concerning this clonotype: One end of the junction fails to match germline, which may point to a read error. The DNA of the CDR3 is TGCGCCAGTCGAGGCGGGGGGGCGGGGGACGAGCAGTTCTTC. Amino acids: CASRGGGAGDEQFF. The V call is TRBV6-6, the J call TRBJ2-1; 9 bases line up with TRBD2. The CDR3 has 14 residues. In germline, CDR1 is MNHNY, CDR2 SVGAGI (reference sequence).

This clonotype was found many times. The chain employs TRBV29-1 and TRBJ2-7; 9 bases fit TRBD1. V lost 4 bases and J lost 4; bases outside the gene matches: 2. The CDR3 has 12 amino acids. Germline CDR1 is SQVTM and CDR2 is ANQGSEA. The CDR3 protein is CSVGGQGYEQYF. CDR3 in DNA: TGCAGCGTTGGTGGACAGGGGTACGAGCAGTACTTC.

This clonotype was detected ten times or more. The chain is built from TRBV5-1 and TRBJ2-3; D is possibly TRBD2 (5 bases). Deletions cut 2 bases from V and 0 bases from J, with 10 bases between. The CDR3 totals 15 residues. Germline values: CDR1 SGHRS, CDR2 YFSETQ. This CDR3 is CASSFRGTSTDTQYF. The CDR3 DNA reads TGCGCCAGCAGCTTCCGGGGAACTAGCACAGATACGCAGTATTTT.

Only a few counts were recorded for this clonotype. V usage is TRBV6-6 and J usage is TRBJ2-5, with TRBD1 identical over 10 bases. V lost 4 bases to trimming and J lost 5 bases; unmatched junction nucleotides: 10. The CDR3 sequence is 16 residues long. Germline loops: CDR1 MNHNY, CDR2 SVGAGI (reference sequence). For the CDR3, the DNA is TGTGCCAGCAGTTCCTACCCCGACAGGGGGCTTGAGACCCAGTACTTC. Residues: CASSSYPDRGLETQYF.